Sequencing of this T cell receptor beta chain was carried out in a study of T-cell reconstitution after alpha-beta-depleted transplantation in children. As it was prepared, the TCRbeta library received unique molecular identifiers. TCRdb re-called the PCR reads with MiXCR, one entry per CDR3 protein. The profile covers 530,000 or so distinct CDR3 sequences, with 20% to 30% appearing a single time and about a third taken by the ten largest. Germline values: CDR1 SGHAT, CDR2 FQNNGV. Trimming removed 4 bases from V and 3 bases from J; junction bases left unmatched: 7. This CDR3 spans 15 amino acids. The study's findings and limits: Reportedly, roughly two months post-transplant, alpha-beta T cells arose from several hundred expanded graft clones. Surviving thymic progenitors and recipient T cells were the source of high TCRbeta diversity at day 60 in some patients. T-cell numbers and diversity one year post-transplant derived largely from freshly generated T cells.

This clonotype occurred a few times. What it binds is not known. V and J are TRBV11-2 and TRBJ2-7; 9 bases are shared with TRBD1. The receptor was derived from a boy younger than two with Wiskott-Aldrich syndrome, due to receive a stem cell transplant. Sample: PBMCs, taken before TCRalphabeta/CD19-depleted stem cell transplant. CDR3: CASSWPSGQGYEQYF. For the CDR3, the DNA is TGTGCCAGCAGCTGGCCTTCGGGACAGGGCTACGAGCAGTACTTC.